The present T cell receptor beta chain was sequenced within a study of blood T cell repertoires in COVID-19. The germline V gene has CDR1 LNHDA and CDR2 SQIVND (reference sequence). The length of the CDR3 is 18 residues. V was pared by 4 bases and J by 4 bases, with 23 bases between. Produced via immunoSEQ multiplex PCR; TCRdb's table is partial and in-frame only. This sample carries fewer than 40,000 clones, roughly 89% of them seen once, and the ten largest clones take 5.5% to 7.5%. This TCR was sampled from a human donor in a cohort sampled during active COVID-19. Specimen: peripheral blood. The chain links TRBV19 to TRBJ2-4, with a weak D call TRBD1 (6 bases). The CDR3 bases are TGTGCCAGTAGTAAGGGGACCGGACAGTACCGACAGAAAAACATTCAGTACTTC. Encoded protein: CASSKGTGQYRQKNIQYF.